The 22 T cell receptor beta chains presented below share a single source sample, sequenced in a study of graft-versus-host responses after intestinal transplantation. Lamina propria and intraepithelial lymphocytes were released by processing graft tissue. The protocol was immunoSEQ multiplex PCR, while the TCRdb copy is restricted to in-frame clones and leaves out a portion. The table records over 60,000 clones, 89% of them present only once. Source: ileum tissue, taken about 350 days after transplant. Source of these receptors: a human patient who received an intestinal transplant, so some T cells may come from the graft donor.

Here the CDR3 DNA reads TGTGCCAGCAGCCGTACAGGTTTCTTGAACACTGAAGCTTTCTTT. Amino acid sequence: CASSRTGFLNTEAFF. The chain has TRBV7-9 and TRBJ1-1; TRBD1 is a possible D gene (5 bases). The germline gives CDR1 SEHNR, CDR2 FQNEAQ (reference sequence). Trimming left V 5 bases short and J 0 bases short, with 13 bases between. The length of the CDR3 is 15 residues.

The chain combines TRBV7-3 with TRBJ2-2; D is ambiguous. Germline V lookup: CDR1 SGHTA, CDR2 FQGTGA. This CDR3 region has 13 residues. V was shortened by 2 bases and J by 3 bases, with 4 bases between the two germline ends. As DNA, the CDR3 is TGTGCCAGCAGCTTATTATACACCGGGGAGCTGTTTTTT. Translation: CASSLLYTGELFF.

CDR3 region: CASSLSPGQGLLKQYF. The CDR3 nucleotides are TGTGCCAGCAGCTTAAGCCCGGGACAGGGTCTTTTGAAGCAGTACTTC. V gene TRBV11-2 combines with J gene TRBJ2-7; TRBD1 matches at 9 bases. Per germline, CDR1 SGHAT and CDR2 FQNNGV. The CDR3 is 16 residues long. The V and J ends lost 2 bases and 8 bases, in that order; junction bases with no gene match: 13.

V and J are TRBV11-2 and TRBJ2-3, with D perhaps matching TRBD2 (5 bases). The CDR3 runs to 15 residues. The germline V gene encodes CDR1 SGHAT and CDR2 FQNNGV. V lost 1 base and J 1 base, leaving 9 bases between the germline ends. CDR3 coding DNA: TGTGCCAGCAGCTTAGGGGAGTCTGGCACAGATACGCAGTATTTT. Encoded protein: CASSLGESGTDTQYF.

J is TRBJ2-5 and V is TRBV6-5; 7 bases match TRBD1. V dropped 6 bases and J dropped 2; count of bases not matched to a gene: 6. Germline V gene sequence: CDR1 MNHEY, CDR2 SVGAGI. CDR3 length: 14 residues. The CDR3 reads CASSRQGLQETQYF. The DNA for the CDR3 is TGTGCCAGCAGCCGACAGGGCCTGCAAGAGACCCAGTACTTC.

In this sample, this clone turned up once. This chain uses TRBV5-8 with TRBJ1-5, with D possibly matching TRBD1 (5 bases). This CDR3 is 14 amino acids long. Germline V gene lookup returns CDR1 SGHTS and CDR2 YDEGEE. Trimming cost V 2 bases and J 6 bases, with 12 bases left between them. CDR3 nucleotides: TGTGCCAGCAGCTTAGGGCAGGGAACTCAGCCCCAGCATTTT. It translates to CASSLGQGTQPQHF.

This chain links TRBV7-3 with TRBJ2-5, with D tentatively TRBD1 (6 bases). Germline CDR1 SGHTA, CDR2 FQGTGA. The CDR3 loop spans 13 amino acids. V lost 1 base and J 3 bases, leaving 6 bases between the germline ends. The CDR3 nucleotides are TGTGCCAGCAGCTTAAACAGGGAAGAGACCCAGTACTTC. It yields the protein CASSLNREETQYF.

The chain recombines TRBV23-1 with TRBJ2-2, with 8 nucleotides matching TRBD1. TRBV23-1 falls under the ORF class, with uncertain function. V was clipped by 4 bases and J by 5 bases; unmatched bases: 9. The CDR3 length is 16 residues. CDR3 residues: CASSRRDRGFTGELFF. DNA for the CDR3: TGCGCCAGCAGTCGCAGAGACAGGGGTTTTACCGGGGAGCTGTTTTTT.

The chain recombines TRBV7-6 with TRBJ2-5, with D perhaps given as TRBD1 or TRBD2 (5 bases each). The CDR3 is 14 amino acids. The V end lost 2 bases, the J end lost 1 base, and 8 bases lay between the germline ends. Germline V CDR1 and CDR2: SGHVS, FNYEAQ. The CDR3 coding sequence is TGTGCCAGCAGCTTACCGGGGCTCCAAGAGACCCAGTACTTC. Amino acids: CASSLPGLQETQYF. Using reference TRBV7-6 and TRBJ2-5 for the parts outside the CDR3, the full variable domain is GAGVSQSPRYKVTKRGQDVALRCDPISGHVSLYWYRQALGQGPEFLTYFNYEAQQDKSGLPNDRFSAERPEGSISTLTIQRTEQRDSAMYRCASSLPGLQETQYFGPGTRLLVL.

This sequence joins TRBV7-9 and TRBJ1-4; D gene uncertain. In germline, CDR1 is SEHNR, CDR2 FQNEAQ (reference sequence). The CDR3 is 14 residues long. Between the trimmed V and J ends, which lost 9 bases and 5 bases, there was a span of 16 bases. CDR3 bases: TGTGCCAGTCAACACGGGAGCCCAAATGAAAAACTGTTTTTT. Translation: CASQHGSPNEKLFF.

Here the CDR3 DNA reads TGTGCCAGCAGCCCGGACAGGGACACTGAAGCTTTCTTT. Translating gives CASSPDRDTEAFF. The V and J genes are TRBV11-2 and TRBJ1-1; the match to TRBD1 covers 8 bases. CDR1 SGHAT and CDR2 FQNNGV come from the germline V gene. V shed 5 bases, J shed 3 bases, and the junction held 2 bases outside the gene matches. This CDR3 is 13 amino acids long. The whole variable domain, remainder taken from reference TRBV11-2 and TRBJ1-1, is EAGVAQSPRYKIIEKRQSVAFWCNPISGHATLYWYQQILGQGPKLLIQFQNNGVVDDSQLPKDRFSAERLKGVDSTLKIQPAKLEDSAVYLCASSPDRDTEAFFGQGTRLTVV.

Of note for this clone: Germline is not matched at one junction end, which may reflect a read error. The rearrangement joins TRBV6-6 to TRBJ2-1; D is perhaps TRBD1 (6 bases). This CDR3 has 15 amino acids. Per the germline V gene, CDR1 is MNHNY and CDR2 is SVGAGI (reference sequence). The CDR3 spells CASRGTGSYYNGQFF. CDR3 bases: TGTGCCAGCAGGGGAACAGGGTCCTACTACAATGGGCAGTTCTTC.

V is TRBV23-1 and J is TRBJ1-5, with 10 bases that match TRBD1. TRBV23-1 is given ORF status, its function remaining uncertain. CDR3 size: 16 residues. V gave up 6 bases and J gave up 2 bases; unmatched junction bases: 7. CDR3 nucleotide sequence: TGCGCCAGCAGCCAGACAGGGGGCTCGGGCAATCAGCCCCAGCATTTT. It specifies CASSQTGGSGNQPQHF.

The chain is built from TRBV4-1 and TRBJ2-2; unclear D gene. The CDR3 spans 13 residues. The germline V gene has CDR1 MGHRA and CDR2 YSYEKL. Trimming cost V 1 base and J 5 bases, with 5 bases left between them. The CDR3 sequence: CASSQALTGELFF. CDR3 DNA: TGCGCCAGCAGCCAAGCACTTACCGGGGAGCTGTTTTTT.

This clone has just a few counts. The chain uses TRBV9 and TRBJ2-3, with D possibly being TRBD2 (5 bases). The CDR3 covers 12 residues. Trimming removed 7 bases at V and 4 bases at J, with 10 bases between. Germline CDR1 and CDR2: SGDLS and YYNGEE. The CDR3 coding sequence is TGTGCCAGCTCCCGGGGTCCAGATACGCAGTATTTT. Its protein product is CASSRGPDTQYF.

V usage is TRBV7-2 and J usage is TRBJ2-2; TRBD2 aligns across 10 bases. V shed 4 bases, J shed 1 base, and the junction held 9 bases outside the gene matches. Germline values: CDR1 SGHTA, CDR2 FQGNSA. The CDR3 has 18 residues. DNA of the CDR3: TGTGCCAGCAGCTCCCCTAGTGGGACTAGCGTGAACACCGGGGAGCTGTTTTTT. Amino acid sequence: CASSSPSGTSVNTGELFF.

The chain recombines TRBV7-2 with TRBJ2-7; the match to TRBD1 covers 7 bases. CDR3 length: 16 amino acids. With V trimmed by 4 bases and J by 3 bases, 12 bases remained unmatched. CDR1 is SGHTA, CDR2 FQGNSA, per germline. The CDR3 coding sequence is TGTGCCAGCAGCTCGAGGGACAGCCCCGGTTACTACGAGCAGTACTTC. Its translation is CASSSRDSPGYYEQYF.

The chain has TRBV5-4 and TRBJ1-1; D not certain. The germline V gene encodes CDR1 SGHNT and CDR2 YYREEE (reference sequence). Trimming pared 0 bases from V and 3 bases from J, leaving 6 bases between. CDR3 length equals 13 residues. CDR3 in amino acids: CASSLGDDTEAFF. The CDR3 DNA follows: TGTGCCAGCAGCTTGGGGGATGACACTGAAGCTTTCTTT.

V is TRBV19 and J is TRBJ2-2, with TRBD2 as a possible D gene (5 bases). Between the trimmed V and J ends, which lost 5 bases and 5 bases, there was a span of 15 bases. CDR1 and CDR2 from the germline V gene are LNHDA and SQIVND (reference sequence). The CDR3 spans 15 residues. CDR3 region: CASSWLASRTGELFF. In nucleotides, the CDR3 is TGTGCCAGTAGTTGGCTAGCCTCGAGAACCGGGGAGCTGTTTTTT. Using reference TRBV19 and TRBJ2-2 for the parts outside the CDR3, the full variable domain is DGGITQSPKYLFRKEGQNVTLSCEQNLNHDAMYWYRQDPGQGLRLIYYSQIVNDFQKGDIAEGYSVSREKKESFPLTVTSAQKNPTAFYLCASSWLASRTGELFFGEGSRLTVL.

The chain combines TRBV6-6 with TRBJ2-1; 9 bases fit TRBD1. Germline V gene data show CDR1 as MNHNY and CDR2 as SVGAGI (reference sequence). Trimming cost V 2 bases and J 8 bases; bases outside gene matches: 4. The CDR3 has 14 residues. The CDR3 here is CASSYTTGGHEQFF. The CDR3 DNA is TGTGCCAGCAGTTACACCACAGGGGGCCATGAGCAGTTCTTC.

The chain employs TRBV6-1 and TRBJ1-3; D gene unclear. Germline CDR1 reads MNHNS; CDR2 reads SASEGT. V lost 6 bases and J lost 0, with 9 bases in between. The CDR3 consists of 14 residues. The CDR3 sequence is CASRTRISGNTIYF. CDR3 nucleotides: TGTGCCAGCAGAACCAGGATCTCTGGAAACACCATATATTTT.

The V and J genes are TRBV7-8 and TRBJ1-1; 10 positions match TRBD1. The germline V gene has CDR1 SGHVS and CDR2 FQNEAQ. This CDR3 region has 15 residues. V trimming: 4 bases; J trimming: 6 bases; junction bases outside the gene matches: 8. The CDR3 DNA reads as TGTGCCAGCAGCTCCCCCGGGACAGGGGTCGCTGAAGCTTTCTTT. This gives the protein CASSSPGTGVAEAFF.